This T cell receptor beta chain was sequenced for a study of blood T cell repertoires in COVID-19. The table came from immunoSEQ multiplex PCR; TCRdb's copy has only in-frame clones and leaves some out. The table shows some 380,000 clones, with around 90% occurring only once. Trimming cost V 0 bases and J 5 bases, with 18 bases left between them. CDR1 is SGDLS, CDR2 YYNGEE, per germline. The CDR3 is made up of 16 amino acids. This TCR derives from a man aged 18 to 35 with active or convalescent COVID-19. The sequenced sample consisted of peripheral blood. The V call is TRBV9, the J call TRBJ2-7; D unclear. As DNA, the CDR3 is TGTGCCAGCAGCGTAGGAAGATATGGTAAACTAAACGAGCAGTACTTC. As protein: CASSVGRYGKLNEQYF.